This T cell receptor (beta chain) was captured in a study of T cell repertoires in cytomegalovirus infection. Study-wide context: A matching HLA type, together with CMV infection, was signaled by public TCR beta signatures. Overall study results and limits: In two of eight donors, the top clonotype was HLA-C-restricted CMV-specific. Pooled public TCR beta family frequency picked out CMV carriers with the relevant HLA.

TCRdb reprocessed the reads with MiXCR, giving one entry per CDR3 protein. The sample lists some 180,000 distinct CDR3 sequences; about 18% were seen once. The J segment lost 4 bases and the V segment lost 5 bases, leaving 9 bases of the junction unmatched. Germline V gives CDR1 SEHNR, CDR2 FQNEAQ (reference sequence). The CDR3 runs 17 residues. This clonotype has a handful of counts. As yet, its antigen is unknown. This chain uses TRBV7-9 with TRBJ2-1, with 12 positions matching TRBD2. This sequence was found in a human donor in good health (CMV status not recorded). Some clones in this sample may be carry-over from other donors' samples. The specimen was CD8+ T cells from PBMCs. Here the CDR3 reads CASSLGLAGTGYNEQFF. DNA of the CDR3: TGTGCCAGCAGCCTTGGACTAGCGGGGACCGGGTACAATGAGCAGTTCTTC.